The clone carrying this TCR beta chain was detected a few times. Its specificity is not known. The data stem from a study of T cell responses to AZD1222 COVID-19 vaccine. General observations from the study: Breadth and depth of Spike-specific TCRs rose after two AZD1222 doses. The donor group comprised mostly white British people and more females; the analysis possibly underestimated clonal diversity. In the spike-specific TCR repertoire, nearly half reportedly target unmutated variant regions.

This CDR3 has 16 amino acids. Trimming took off 1 base at V and 6 bases at J, with 15 bases between the two ends. The germline gives CDR1 SGHTA, CDR2 FQGNSA. The repertoire was sequenced with immunoSEQ multiplex PCR; TCRdb's copy has only in-frame clones and lacks some. The sample has 97,000 or so clones; roughly 84% are singletons. Sample: peripheral blood, taken on day 0 of AZD1222 vaccination. The sequence was collected from an adult in good health. This chain links TRBV7-2 with TRBJ2-2, with D maybe TRBD1 (5 bases). CDR3 sequence: CASSLEGTGVSGELFF. Written as DNA, the CDR3 is TGTGCCAGCAGCTTAGAAGGAACAGGCGTATCCGGGGAGCTGTTTTTT.